This T cell receptor (beta chain) is drawn from a study of PD-1 blockade in classical Hodgkin lymphoma. Study as a whole: With a 2-week interval, patients received intravenous nivolumab at 3 mg/kg.

Sequenced by immunoSEQ multiplex PCR; TCRdb stores in-frame clones only, minus some. The table shows more than 35,000 clones, with about 79% occurring only once. The V gene lost 3 bases and the J gene lost 3 bases, with 12 bases spanning the gap. CDR1 and CDR2 from the germline V gene are MGHRA and YSYEKL. This CDR3 is built from 15 residues. Every single patient, without exception, relapsed after autologous stem cell transplantation, and brentuximab vedotin exposure varied. This clone was counted between two and nine times. The source of this sequence is a human donor with classical Hodgkin lymphoma. Material: peripheral blood mononuclear cells (PBMCs), obtained at baseline. V and J are TRBV4-1 and TRBJ1-5; D is possibly TRBD1 (6 bases). DNA of the CDR3: TGCGCCAGCAGCCACGCAGGGGCCTTCAATCAGCCCCAGCATTTT. Its translation: CASSHAGAFNQPQHF.